A few counts support the clone carrying this T cell receptor beta chain. Its antigen is still unknown. Trimming removed 3 bases from V and 4 bases from J, with 7 bases in between. This CDR3 region has 13 residues. Germline-derived CDR1 and CDR2 are LNHDA and SQIVND (reference sequence). TCRdb keeps only in-frame clones here, not all; method: immunoSEQ multiplex PCR. The table lists roughly 100,000 clones, roughly 83% of them singletons. These data are taken from a study of T cell responses to AZD1222 COVID-19 vaccine. Study at large: Pooling covered second doses at about 4 or about 12 weeks. Findings of the study overall: Unmutated variant regions are reportedly targeted by nearly half of spike-specific TCRs.

Sequenced here: peripheral blood, sampled on day 0 of AZD1222 vaccination. This receptor was taken from an adult in good health. The gene calls are TRBV19 and TRBJ1-5; D uncertain. CDR3 sequence: CASSIRGNQPQHF. CDR3 sequence (DNA): TGTGCCAGTAGTATTCGGGGAAATCAGCCCCAGCATTTT.